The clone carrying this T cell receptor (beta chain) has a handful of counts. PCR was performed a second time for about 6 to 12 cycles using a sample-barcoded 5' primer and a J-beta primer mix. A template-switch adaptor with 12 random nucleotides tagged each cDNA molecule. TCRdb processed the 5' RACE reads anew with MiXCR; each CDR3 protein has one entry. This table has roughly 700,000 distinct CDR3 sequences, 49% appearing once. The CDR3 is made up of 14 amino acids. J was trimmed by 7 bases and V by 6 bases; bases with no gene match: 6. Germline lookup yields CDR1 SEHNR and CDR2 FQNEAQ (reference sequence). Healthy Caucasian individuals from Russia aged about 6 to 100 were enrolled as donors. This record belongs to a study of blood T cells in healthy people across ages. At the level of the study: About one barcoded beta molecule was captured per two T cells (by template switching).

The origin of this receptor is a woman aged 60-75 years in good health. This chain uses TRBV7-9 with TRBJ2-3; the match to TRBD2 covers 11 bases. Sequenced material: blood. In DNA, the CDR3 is TGTGCCAGCAGACCTAGCGGGAGGTGGAATACGCAGTATTTT. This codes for CASRPSGRWNTQYF.